This T cell receptor (beta chain) was identified in a study of graft-versus-host responses after intestinal transplantation. Turning to the study itself: Anti-thymocyte globulin served as induction for all recipients, who then took tacrolimus and steroids for approximately 3 years. Study-level findings and limits: Early post-transplant HvG declines showed an association with peak circulating GvH clone levels. Some GvH clones appeared in ileal mucosa or blood before recipient bone marrow.

Trimming removed 5 bases from V and 5 bases from J; junction bases left unmatched: 9. CDR1 is SNHLY and CDR2 is FYNNEI in the germline V gene. This CDR3 region has 15 residues. Produced via immunoSEQ multiplex PCR; TCRdb's table is partial and in-frame only. The sample holds roughly 9,200 clones, approximately 30% seen once. Labeling with CFSE marked about 200,000 responder cells, which were plated with about 200,000 irradiated, violet-dye-labeled stimulator cells. Proliferating CFSE-low CD3+CD4+ and CD3+CD8+ responders were sorted after the reaction. This clone showed up just a few times. The chain is built from TRBV2 and TRBJ2-1, with 7 bases identical to TRBD1. The receptor comes from a human patient who was an organ donor for intestinal transplantation. Sample: alloreactive CD8+ T cells from a mixed lymphocyte reaction culture, taken before transplantation. The sample's subset: CFSE-low proliferating T cells sorted from roughly six-day pre-transplant mixed lymphocyte reaction (GvH or HvG direction). The CDR3 reads CASSPLQGFHNEQFF. CDR3 nucleotides: TGTGCCAGCAGTCCGTTACAGGGGTTTCACAATGAGCAGTTCTTC.